This record looks at one T cell receptor beta chain sequence and its context. Its antigen is undetermined. The J segment lost 2 bases and the V segment lost 4 bases, leaving 2 bases of the junction unmatched. This CDR3 spans 15 amino acids. The germline V gene has CDR1 LGHNA and CDR2 YNFKEQ. This record belongs to a study of T-cell memory formation after mild COVID-19. Study conclusions and caveats: A balance of CD4 and CD8 characterized clones contracting day 15 to 85, whereas later expanders leaned CD4+. Researchers found some responding clones in pre-infection memory, a sign that cross-reactive memory joined.

From 5'RACE with constant-segment primers came TCR alpha and TCR beta cDNA libraries that carried sample barcodes and UMIs. TCRdb itself ran the 5' RACE reads through MiXCR, one entry per CDR3 protein. The sample holds under 35,000 distinct CDR3 sequences, more than 15% seen once. The chain uses TRBV4-2 and TRBJ2-2, with TRBD1 matching 9 bases. This receptor was taken from an adult who had mild COVID-19 (a few samples of this study predate the infection). Cell type and time point are not known. The specimen was PBMCs or a T cell subset sorted from them (not recorded which). The CDR3 spells CASSRDRANTGELFF. The DNA for the CDR3 is TGTGCCAGCAGCCGGGACAGGGCAAACACCGGGGAGCTGTTTTTT.